Listed here is a single T cell receptor (beta chain). Replicate sorted-subset PCRs were loaded with approximately 190 ng DNA, 29,000 or so T cell genomes. Profiling relied on immunoSEQ multiplex PCR, and the TCRdb table lists in-frame clones only, not all of them. Of hundreds of thousands of clones in the sample, nearly 98% were seen once. These data come from a study of shared clonotypes between healthy human individuals. Study-level background: With ages of 18 to 49, the donors were two women and a few men.

Only CD45RO-negative cells positively selected for CCR7 counted as naive CD8 cells, so terminally differentiated effector memory CD45RA+ cells were excluded. The CDR3 extends over 14 amino acids. Germline CDR1 and CDR2: SGHVS and FNYEAQ. V gave up 2 bases and J gave up 2 bases, with 9 bases separating them. Sequenced: naive CD8+ T cells sorted from blood. The chain employs TRBV7-6 and TRBJ2-5; unclear D gene. This TCR came from a man aged 25-45 years in good health. CDR3 coding DNA: TGTGCCAGCAGCTTAAAACAGATTCAAGAGACCCAGTACTTC. As protein: CASSLKQIQETQYF.